Sequencing of this T cell receptor beta chain was carried out in a study of OX40 agonist ivuxolimab in advanced cancers. The germline V and J ends were trimmed by 5 bases and 4 bases, with 6 bases remaining between them. Germline-derived CDR1 and CDR2 are MDHEN and SYDVKM. CDR3 length: 13 amino acids. Measured with immunoSEQ multiplex PCR; TCRdb has only the in-frame clones, and not every one. This sample has 57,000 or so clones, with around 90% found just once. This TCR came from an adult with an advanced solid tumor such as melanoma, head and neck, liver or kidney cancer. The V and J genes are TRBV28 and TRBJ2-6, with D unclear. The sample here was CD4+ or CD8+ T cells sorted from blood, taken in a trial of the OX40 agonist ivuxolimab. This chain's CDR3 is CASSPPGANVLTF. The CDR3, as DNA: TGTGCCAGCAGTCCCCCCGGGGCCAACGTCCTGACTTTC.